A single sample gave rise to the 11 T cell receptor beta chains below, sequenced in a study of molecular identifiers for immune sequencing clone quantification. Using its own MiXCR run on the PCR reads, TCRdb lists one record per CDR3 protein. The sample records about 630,000 distinct CDR3 sequences, 25% being singletons. The sequencing sample was made of naive CD8+ T cells from blood, with Jurkat cell RNA spiked in. Subset meaning: FACS-sorted CD8+CD4-CCR7+CD45RA+ naive T cells. The source is a human donor in good health. Some libraries in this study had Jurkat cell RNA spiked in.

V gene TRBV14 combines with J gene TRBJ1-2; no clear D. V was shortened by 4 bases and J by 3 bases, with 15 bases between the two germline ends. This CDR3 spans 15 amino acids. The germline V gene has CDR1 SGHDN and CDR2 FVKESK. The CDR3 loop reads CASSLGSTDYYGYTF. The CDR3 bases are TGTGCCAGCAGCCTTGGATCTACGGACTACTATGGCTACACCTTC.

To note about this clonotype: One end of the junction does not line up with germline, which may come from a read error. The chain employs TRBV11-1 and TRBJ2-5, with D perhaps TRBD2 (5 bases). Germline V gene data show CDR1 as SGHAT and CDR2 as FQDESV (reference sequence). CDR3 length: 13 residues. For the CDR3, the DNA is TGTGCCACCAGCCTCGGGGTGTCTGGGACCCAGTACTTC. It translates to CATSLGVSGTQYF.

This clonotype was counted at least ten times. V and J are TRBV28 and TRBJ1-2; TRBD1 matches at 8 bases. From germline, CDR1 is MDHEN and CDR2 SYDVKM. The CDR3 runs to 19 residues. J lost 4 bases, V lost 8 bases, and 24 bases had no gene match. CDR3 loop: CASLEAGGSTGQGSYGYTF. DNA of the CDR3: TGTGCCAGCCTGGAAGCAGGGGGGAGTACAGGACAGGGAAGCTATGGCTACACCTTC.

This clonotype was counted many times. The rearrangement links TRBV19 to TRBJ1-1; no definite D call. Trimming left V 3 bases short and J 2 bases short, with 7 bases between. Germline V gives CDR1 LNHDA, CDR2 SQIVND (reference sequence). This CDR3 region has 13 residues. Written as DNA, the CDR3 is TGTGCCAGTAGTATCGGATTTAACACTGAAGCTTTCTTT. The encoded protein is CASSIGFNTEAFF.

This clonotype was detected many times. The chain joins TRBV7-8 to TRBJ2-1; D may be TRBD2 (5 bases). Trimming took 5 bases from V and 4 from J, leaving 18 bases between them. This CDR3 region has 16 residues. Germline CDR1 reads SGHVS; CDR2 reads FQNEAQ. CDR3 loop: CASSPNPGNTYNEQFF. In nucleotides, the CDR3 is TGTGCCAGCAGCCCAAACCCCGGGAACACATACAATGAGCAGTTCTTC.

Details on this clonotype: A read error may produce the germline difference seen at one junction end. The gene calls are TRBV6-5 and TRBJ1-2, with D unresolved. This CDR3 spans 15 amino acids. Germline V gene lookup returns CDR1 MNHEY and CDR2 SVGAGI. CDR3 loop: CASRATEPTNHGYTF. CDR3 bases: TGTGCCAGCAGGGCTACAGAACCCACTAACCATGGCTACACCTTC.

A word on this clonotype: With a much larger clone just one base away, this may be a read error. The rearrangement links TRBV7-9 to TRBJ2-5, with TRBD2 matching over 9 bases. J gave up 4 bases and V 5 bases, and 8 bases lay outside the gene matches. The CDR3 extends over 15 amino acids. The germline gives CDR1 SEHNR, CDR2 FQNEAQ (reference sequence). CDR3 sequence (DNA): TGTGCCAGCAGCCAATTCCTAGCGGGGCGAGAGACCCAGTACTTC. It translates to CASSQFLAGRETQYF.

At least ten counts were recorded for this clonotype. This chain links TRBV6-2 or TRBV6-3 with TRBJ2-7, with TRBD1 as a possible D gene (5 bases). Germline V CDR1 and CDR2: MNHEY, SVGEGT. Deletions cut 2 bases from V and 2 bases from J, with 10 bases between. The CDR3 runs 14 residues. The CDR3: CASSYPDIPYEQYF. Written as DNA, the CDR3 is TGTGCCAGCAGTTACCCGGACATCCCCTACGAGCAGTACTTC.

This chain connects TRBV12-3 or TRBV12-4 to TRBJ2-7, with TRBD1 identical over 10 bases. There are 16 residues in the CDR3. V lost 2 bases and J lost 6; bases outside the gene matches: 10. The CDR3 nucleotides are TGTGCCAGCAGTTTATCAGGGACAGGGGTTCTGAGCGAGCAGTACTTC. Translated: CASSLSGTGVLSEQYF.

This clonotype was detected many times. The chain uses TRBV4-3 and TRBJ2-3; no reliable D call. V was shortened by 1 base and J by 4 bases, with 9 bases between the two germline ends. This CDR3 contains 14 residues. Germline V gene sequence: CDR1 LGHNA, CDR2 YSLEER. CDR3 sequence: CASSQGAPSDTQYF. CDR3 DNA sequence: TGCGCCAGCAGCCAAGGGGCCCCTTCAGATACGCAGTATTTT.

This clonotype was seen a few times. The V call is TRBV28, the J call TRBJ2-2, with D perhaps TRBD1 (5 bases). V gave up 5 bases and J gave up 3 bases, with 16 bases separating them. Germline loops: CDR1 MDHEN, CDR2 SYDVKM. The CDR3 runs to 16 residues. The CDR3 spells CASSPRVLRDTGELFF. The CDR3 nucleotides are TGTGCCAGCAGTCCCAGGGTGTTACGTGACACCGGGGAGCTGTTTTTT.